Following are 27 T cell receptor beta chains from one sample sequenced in a study of T cell repertoires in cytomegalovirus infection. These receptors' targets are unknown. TCRdb itself ran the reads through MiXCR, one entry per CDR3 protein. This repertoire shows tens of thousands of distinct CDR3 sequences, 20% to 25% found once; its top ten account for roughly two thirds. Sequencing used CD8+ T cells from cultured PBMCs, obtained from culture after CMV antigen stimulation. These receptors came from a human donor in good health (CMV status not recorded). Some clones in this sample may be carry-over from other donors' samples.

The rearrangement joins TRBV29-1 to TRBJ1-1; 8 bases agree with TRBD1. The germline gives CDR1 SQVTM, CDR2 ANQGSEA. Trimming removed 6 bases from V and 3 bases from J; junction bases left unmatched: 15. There are 16 residues in the CDR3. The CDR3 region is CSVLGRGRSPDTEAFF. Written as DNA, the CDR3 is TGCAGCGTCCTGGGCAGGGGGCGATCCCCAGACACTGAAGCTTTCTTT.

This clonotype was seen more than once but under ten times. The chain is built from TRBV5-1 and TRBJ2-4, with D possibly called TRBD1 or TRBD2 (5 bases each). CDR1 and CDR2 (germline): SGHRS, YFSETQ. The CDR3 has 15 amino acids. V lost 0 bases and J 8 bases, leaving 15 bases between the germline ends. For the CDR3, the DNA is TGCGCCAGCAGCTTGGTCGCTAGGGACCTGGACATTCAGTACTTC. This translates into CASSLVARDLDIQYF.

This chain links TRBV7-6 with TRBJ1-1; no clear D gene. CDR1 and CDR2 from the germline V gene are SGHVS and FNYEAQ. There are 13 residues in the CDR3. V lost 2 bases and J 6 bases, leaving 10 bases between the germline ends. CDR3 in DNA: TGTGCCAGCAGCTTATTGGGTAGCGCTGAAGCTTTCTTT. Protein product: CASSLLGSAEAFF.

This clonotype was recorded a few times. The rearrangement joins TRBV6-5 to TRBJ2-7; 10 bases map to TRBD1. CDR1 is MNHEY and CDR2 is SVGAGI in the germline V gene. J was trimmed by 0 bases and V by 4 bases; bases with no gene match: 6. There are 16 residues in the CDR3. The CDR3 bases are TGTGCCAGCAGTTCATGGGGACAGGGGTTCTCCTACGAGCAGTACTTC. It translates to CASSSWGQGFSYEQYF.

The chain couples TRBV7-9 to TRBJ2-7; 8 bases fit TRBD2. The CDR3 totals 15 residues. The V segment lost 6 bases and the J segment 0 bases; nucleotides outside the gene matches: 7. Germline V gives CDR1 SEHNR, CDR2 FQNEAQ (reference sequence). As DNA, the CDR3 is TGTGCCAGCAGGCCCGGGGGGGGGCTCTCCTACGAGCAGTACTTC. The encoded protein is CASRPGGGLSYEQYF.

This clonotype was detected a few times. The chain recombines TRBV25-1 with TRBJ1-1; D is undetermined. Trimming stripped 7 bases from V and 3 bases from J, with 9 bases between. This CDR3 is built from 12 residues. Germline lookup yields CDR1 MGHDK and CDR2 SYGVNS. As DNA, the CDR3 is TGTGCCAGCACAGCCGTCCACACTGAAGCTTTCTTT. It is translated as CASTAVHTEAFF.

This clonotype showed up just a few times. The CDR3 DNA is TGTGCCAGCAGCTTAAAGGGTCCAGGGACCTACACAGATACGCAGTATTTT. Translation: CASSLKGPGTYTDTQYF. The rearrangement joins TRBV7-9 to TRBJ2-3; perhaps D is TRBD1 or TRBD2 (5 bases each). The V gene's germline CDR1 is SEHNR and CDR2 FQNEAQ (reference sequence). CDR3 length: 17 residues. V was trimmed by 2 bases and J by 2 bases, leaving 17 bases between them. Variable domain in full (rest from reference TRBV7-9 and TRBJ2-3): DTGVSQNPRHKITKRGQNVTFRCDPISEHNRLYWYRQTLGQGPEFLTYFQNEAQLEKSRLLSDRFSAERPKGSFSTLEIQRTEQGDSAMYLCASSLKGPGTYTDTQYFGPGTRLTVL.

The chain has TRBV5-4 and TRBJ1-5; D uncertain. Germline V lookup: CDR1 SGHNT, CDR2 YYREEE (reference sequence). The CDR3 consists of 15 residues. With 1 base removed from V and 4 bases from J, the gap between germline ends came to 12 bases. The CDR3 loop reads CASSLYSVPNQPQHF. As DNA, the CDR3 is TGTGCCAGCAGCTTGTACAGCGTACCTAATCAGCCCCAGCATTTT.

This clonotype was picked up a small number of times. The CDR3 sequence is CASSLMGGAGDTGELFF. The CDR3 DNA is TGTGCCAGCAGCTTGATGGGAGGGGCCGGGGACACCGGGGAGCTGTTTTTT. This chain links TRBV11-2 with TRBJ2-2, with 7 nucleotides matching TRBD2. V was clipped by 3 bases and J by 3 bases; unmatched bases: 10. Germline values: CDR1 SGHAT, CDR2 FQNNGV. The CDR3 sequence is 17 residues long.

CDR3 sequence reads: CSVGDMTEAFF. The DNA of the CDR3 is TGCAGCGTGGGTGACATGACTGAAGCTTTCTTT. The chain uses TRBV29-1 and TRBJ1-1; D is ambiguous. CDR3 size: 11 residues. Trimming shortened V by 6 bases and J by 5 bases, and 10 bases separated the two germline ends. CDR1 and CDR2 (germline): SQVTM, ANQGSEA. Variable domain in full (rest from reference TRBV29-1 and TRBJ1-1): SAVISQKPSRDICQRGTSLTIQCQVDSQVTMMFWYRQQPGQSLTLIATANQGSEATYESGFVIDKFPISRPNLTFSTLTVSNMSPEDSSIYLCSVGDMTEAFFGQGTRLTVV.

A few counts support this clonotype. This chain joins TRBV6-6 and TRBJ1-3, with D tentatively TRBD1 (6 bases). Trimming cost V 5 bases and J 0 bases, with 8 bases left between them. The CDR3 extends over 14 amino acids. Germline CDR1 MNHNY, CDR2 SVGAGI (reference sequence). As DNA, the CDR3 is TGTGCCAGCAGTCGGACAGCCTCTGGAAACACCATATATTTT. It specifies CASSRTASGNTIYF.

This clonotype appeared a few times. The CDR3 is CASSSTLRGNTEAFF. CDR3 nucleotides: TGTGCCAGCAGTAGCACGCTCAGGGGGAACACTGAAGCTTTCTTT. This chain links TRBV27 with TRBJ1-1, with a tentative D call TRBD1 (6 bases). V dropped 5 bases and J dropped 1 base, with 14 bases sitting between them. The germline V gene has CDR1 MNHEY and CDR2 SMNVEV (reference sequence). The CDR3 sequence is 15 residues long.

The chain carries TRBV5-1 and TRBJ1-6; D is unresolved. Germline assignment: CDR1 SGHRS and CDR2 YFSETQ. The CDR3 sequence is 14 residues long. Trimming stripped 1 base from V and 9 bases from J, with 11 bases between. The chain's CDR3 is CASSLKQDSSPLHF. As DNA, the CDR3 is TGCGCCAGCAGCTTGAAGCAAGATAGTTCACCCCTCCACTTT.

There are a few counts of this clonotype. The CDR3 DNA is TGTGCCAGCAGCGACCCGGTAGGGACTAGAAATAAAGCGGTCTACAATGAGCAGTTCTTC. Residues: CASSDPVGTRNKAVYNEQFF. The chain couples TRBV7-2 to TRBJ2-1; 8 nucleotides match TRBD2. The length of the CDR3 is 20 residues. The germline V gene has CDR1 SGHTA and CDR2 FQGNSA. V was pared by 5 bases and J by 3 bases, with 21 bases of the junction left unmatched.

Ten or more counts support this clonotype. The chain couples TRBV7-9 to TRBJ2-1, with D unresolved. CDR1 and CDR2 from the germline V gene are SEHNR and FQNEAQ (reference sequence). V was trimmed by 10 bases and J by 0 bases, leaving 10 bases between them. The CDR3 has 13 residues. The CDR3 coding sequence is TGTGCCACCGGTAGCAGCTCCTACAATGAGCAGTTCTTC. It translates to CATGSSSYNEQFF.

This clonotype was found a few times. Germline is not matched at one junction end, which may reflect a read error. The chain links TRBV4-1 to TRBJ2-1; 10 positions agree with TRBD2. The CDR3 loop spans 16 amino acids. The germline CDR1 and CDR2 sequences are MGHRA and YSYEKL. DNA for the CDR3: TGTGCCAGCAGCCCGGGGCTAGCGGGGGCTGTCAGTGAGCAGTTCTTC. Translation: CASSPGLAGAVSEQFF.

This sequence joins TRBV7-2 and TRBJ1-1, with TRBD1 matching 7 bases. The germline V gene has CDR1 SGHTA and CDR2 FQGNSA. The CDR3 runs 14 residues. The V segment lost 5 bases and the J segment 1 base; nucleotides outside the gene matches: 4. The CDR3 coding sequence is TGTGCCAGCAGCCACAGGGGTGGGAACACTGAAGCTTTCTTT. Translated: CASSHRGGNTEAFF.

This clonotype was detected only a few times. The chain links TRBV7-8 to TRBJ1-1; D ambiguous. The CDR3 spans 12 residues. The germline V gene has CDR1 SGHVS and CDR2 FQNEAQ. Between the trimmed V and J ends, which lost 5 bases and 3 bases, there was a span of 7 bases. CDR3 residues: CASSHWDTEAFF. The CDR3 region has the DNA TGTGCCAGCAGCCATTGGGACACTGAAGCTTTCTTT.

The chain combines TRBV7-2 with TRBJ2-7; maybe TRBD2 (5 bases). Germline CDR1 reads SGHTA; CDR2 reads FQGNSA. This CDR3 is built from 13 residues. V was clipped by 3 bases and J by 3 bases, with 9 bases between them. The CDR3 nucleotides are TGTGCCAGCAGCTTGGGAGACCTCTACGAGCAGTACTTC. Amino acids: CASSLGDLYEQYF.

The V call is TRBV5-1, the J call TRBJ1-1; weak D call: TRBD1 (6 bases). Between the trimmed V and J ends, which lost 2 bases and 4 bases, there was a span of 9 bases. Germline V gene data show CDR1 as SGHRS and CDR2 as YFSETQ. This CDR3 contains 13 residues. CDR3 in DNA: TGCGCCAGCAGCTTAACAGGGACCACTGAAGCTTTCTTT. Amino acids: CASSLTGTTEAFF.

Only a few counts were recorded for this clonotype. The rearrangement links TRBV7-2 to TRBJ2-1; weak D call: TRBD2 (7 bases). The ends were cut back, 4 bases at V and 8 bases at J, with 12 bases in the middle. The germline gives CDR1 SGHTA, CDR2 FQGNSA. The CDR3 has 13 amino acids. This CDR3 reads CASSSLGGDEQFF. The CDR3 DNA follows: TGTGCCAGCAGCTCCCTAGGGGGGGATGAGCAGTTCTTC.

In this sample, this clonotype turned up a few times. The chain joins TRBV7-9 to TRBJ2-3; D remains unclear. The CDR3 has 12 residues. The V end lost 4 bases, the J end lost 5 bases, and 7 bases lay between the germline ends. The germline gives CDR1 SEHNR, CDR2 FQNEAQ (reference sequence). The CDR3 nucleotides are TGTGCCAGCAGCTCCATTAGAGATACGCAGTATTTT. Translating it yields CASSSIRDTQYF.

The CDR3 loop is CASRRDREGEQYF. In DNA, the CDR3 is TGTGCCAGCAGGCGGGACAGGGAGGGAGAGCAGTACTTC. The rearrangement joins TRBV7-9 to TRBJ2-7, with 9 nucleotides matching TRBD1. V gave up 6 bases and J gave up 7 bases; unmatched junction bases: 7. The CDR3 is 13 residues long. CDR1 is SEHNR, CDR2 FQNEAQ, per germline (reference sequence).

The rearrangement links TRBV3-1 to TRBJ2-2; D is perhaps TRBD1 (5 bases). The V end was cut by 6 bases, the J end by 4 bases, with 15 bases between. The CDR3 extends over 15 amino acids. Per the germline V gene, CDR1 is LGHDT and CDR2 is YNNKEL (reference sequence). CDR3 sequence: CASRNRRVATGELFF. The CDR3 DNA follows: TGTGCCAGCAGGAACCGCAGGGTGGCCACCGGGGAGCTGTTTTTT.

This clonotype turned up a few times. The V gene is TRBV10-3, the J gene TRBJ1-1; 10 positions agree with TRBD1. V gave up 11 bases and J gave up 1 base; unmatched junction bases: 22. The V gene's germline CDR1 is ENHRY and CDR2 SYGVKD. CDR3 length equals 19 residues. CDR3 coding DNA: TGTGCCCTAGATCCTCGGGACAGGGGCCTTCAAGACCCGAACACTGAAGCTTTCTTT. Translating it yields CALDPRDRGLQDPNTEAFF.

In this sample, this clonotype turned up a few times. This rearrangement joins TRBV12-3 or TRBV12-4 to TRBJ1-1; D possibly corresponds to TRBD1 (5 bases). This CDR3 region has 13 residues. Trimming shortened V by 7 bases and J by 4 bases, and 13 bases separated the two germline ends. The CDR3 loop reads CASTPPGLTEAFF. CDR3 nucleotides: TGTGCCAGCACCCCCCCAGGGCTCACTGAAGCTTTCTTT.

Note on this clonotype: One junction end does not reproduce the germline sequence, and a read error may be involved. The chain uses TRBV12-3 or TRBV12-4 and TRBJ2-7; D might be TRBD1 or TRBD2, each matching 5 bases. The CDR3 sequence is 13 residues long. The chain's CDR3 is CASSDGTDYEQYF. DNA of the CDR3: TGTGCTAGCAGTGACGGGACGGATTACGAGCAGTACTTC.